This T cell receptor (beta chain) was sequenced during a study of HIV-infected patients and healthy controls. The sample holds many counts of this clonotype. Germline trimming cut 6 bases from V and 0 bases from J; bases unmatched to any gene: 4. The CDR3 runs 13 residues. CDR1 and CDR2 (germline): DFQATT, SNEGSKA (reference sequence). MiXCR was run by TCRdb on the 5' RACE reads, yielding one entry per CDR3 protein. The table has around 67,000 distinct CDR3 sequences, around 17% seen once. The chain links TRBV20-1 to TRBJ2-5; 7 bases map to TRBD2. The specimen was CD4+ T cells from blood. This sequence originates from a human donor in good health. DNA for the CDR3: TGCAGTGCAATTAGCGGGTACCAAGAGACCCAGTACTTC. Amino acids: CSAISGYQETQYF.